These 30 T cell receptor beta chains originate from one sample sequenced in a study of blood T cell repertoires in COVID-19. Method: immunoSEQ multiplex PCR; TCRdb's copy keeps in-frame clones and lacks some. The table has 200,000 or so clones, around 85% seen once. The sequenced sample was peripheral blood. All receptors come from a woman in her 50s with acute or convalescent COVID-19.

This chain links TRBV30 with TRBJ1-2; 9 bases agree with TRBD1. V lost 3 bases, J lost 7 bases, and 0 bases stayed unmatched. The CDR3 is 11 amino acids. Germline values: CDR1 GTSNPN, CDR2 SVGIG (reference sequence). As DNA, the CDR3 is TGTGCCTGGAGGGACAGGGGTGGCTACACCTTC. Residues: CAWRDRGGYTF. Looking up the rest from reference TRBV30 and TRBJ1-2 gives the full variable domain: SQTIHQWPATLVQPVGSPLSLECTVEGTSNPNLYWYRQAAGRGLQLLFYSVGIGQISSEVPQNLSASRPQDRQFILSSKKLLLSDSGFYLCAWRDRGGYTFGSGTRLTVV.

The chain recombines TRBV9 with TRBJ2-3, with D possibly being TRBD2 (6 bases). Germline V gene sequence: CDR1 SGDLS, CDR2 YYNGEE. V was trimmed by 5 bases and J by 2 bases, leaving 12 bases between them. This CDR3 is 14 amino acids long. The CDR3 DNA reads TGTGCCAGCAGGGCCGCGGGGCACACAGATACGCAGTATTTT. Residues: CASRAAGHTDTQYF.

The rearrangement uses TRBV10-3 and TRBJ1-1; D is undetermined. The CDR3 is 14 residues long. Trimming removed 5 bases from V and 6 bases from J, with 16 bases in between. The V gene's germline CDR1 is ENHRY and CDR2 SYGVKD. The CDR3 DNA reads as TGTGCCATCAGTCCAACCCCCGACAAGGCTGAAGCTTTCTTT. Residues: CAISPTPDKAEAFF.

CDR3 sequence reads: CASSVVGGALDEQFF. The CDR3 region has the DNA TGTGCCAGCAGCGTAGTGGGGGGGGCCCTCGATGAGCAGTTCTTC. The V call is TRBV9, the J call TRBJ2-1; maybe TRBD2 (7 bases). V was trimmed by 0 bases and J by 8 bases, leaving 15 bases between them. In germline, CDR1 is SGDLS, CDR2 YYNGEE. CDR3 length: 15 amino acids.

This clone was counted a single time. V and J are TRBV6-1 and TRBJ1-2; the D is unclear. CDR1 is MNHNS and CDR2 is SASEGT in the germline V gene. The CDR3 consists of 15 residues. V was pared by 2 bases and J by 0 bases, with 10 bases between. CDR3 residues: CASSEPGYANYGYTF. The CDR3 region has the DNA TGTGCCAGCAGTGAACCGGGGTACGCTAACTATGGCTACACCTTC.

The rearrangement uses TRBV7-2 and TRBJ2-7; D possibly corresponds to TRBD2 (6 bases). There are 14 residues in the CDR3. Trimming stripped 7 bases from V and 3 bases from J, with 16 bases between. Per the germline V gene, CDR1 is SGHTA and CDR2 is FQGNSA. CDR3 residues: CASTFGGTSYEQYF. The CDR3 nucleotides read TGTGCCAGCACCTTCGGCGGGACCAGCTACGAGCAGTACTTC. Full variable domain (rest looked up from reference TRBV7-2 and TRBJ2-7): GAGVSQSPSNKVTEKGKDVELRCDPISGHTALYWYRQSLGQGLEFLIYFQGNSAPDKSGLPSDRFSAERTGGSVSTLTIQRTQQEDSAVYLCASTFGGTSYEQYFGPGTRLTVT.

This clone was counted a few times. As DNA, the CDR3 is TGTGCCAGCAGTGAAAGCGAGGGAATGGGACAGCCCCAGCATTTT. It codes for CASSESEGMGQPQHF. The rearrangement joins TRBV6-4 to TRBJ1-5; D not resolved. The V gene lost 3 bases and the J gene lost 7 bases, with 16 bases spanning the gap. The CDR3 is 15 amino acids. Germline CDR1 reads MRHNA; CDR2 reads SNTAGT.

This clone was counted at least ten times. Germline is not matched at one junction end, which may reflect a read error. The chain couples TRBV4-1 to TRBJ1-4; no clear D gene. The CDR3 sequence is 11 residues long. Per the germline V gene, CDR1 is MGHRA and CDR2 is YSYEKL. CDR3 loop: CASSQDGRWAF. Here the CDR3 DNA reads TGCGCCAGCAGCCAAGATGGCCGGTGGGCCTTT.

The V gene is TRBV7-2, the J gene TRBJ2-5; 11 bases map to TRBD2. The germline V gene encodes CDR1 SGHTA and CDR2 FQGNSA. V lost 1 base and J lost 4; bases outside the gene matches: 2. The CDR3 is made up of 15 amino acids. DNA of the CDR3: TGTGCCAGCAGCTTAGGACTAGCGGGAAGAGAGACCCAGTACTTC. The encoded protein is CASSLGLAGRETQYF.

The rearrangement uses TRBV11-3 and TRBJ2-7; 7 bases are a match to TRBD1. The CDR3 has 14 amino acids. The trim removed 4 bases at V and 0 bases at J, leaving 3 bases unmatched. CDR1 and CDR2 (germline): SGHNT, YENEEA. The CDR3 DNA sequence: TGTGCCAGCAGCTCGGGACAGCCCTCCTACGAGCAGTACTTC. Amino acids: CASSSGQPSYEQYF.

The chain links TRBV6-2 or TRBV6-3 to TRBJ1-2; D not resolved. This CDR3 comprises 11 residues. Trimming cost V 5 bases and J 6 bases, with 7 bases left between them. Per germline, CDR1 MNHEY and CDR2 SVGEGT. The CDR3 protein is CASSREDGYTF. As DNA, the CDR3 is TGTGCCAGCAGTCGGGAGGATGGCTACACCTTC.

The V gene is TRBV20-1, the J gene TRBJ1-2, with a possible D match to TRBD1 (5 bases). CDR1 is DFQATT and CDR2 is SNEGSKA in the germline V gene (reference sequence). With 7 bases removed from V and 8 bases from J, the gap between germline ends came to 14 bases. The CDR3 loop spans 11 amino acids. This chain's CDR3 is CSVAGEEGYTF. The CDR3, as DNA: TGCAGTGTCGCGGGGGAAGAGGGCTACACCTTC.

V and J are TRBV10-3 and TRBJ2-2; perhaps TRBD1 as D (6 bases). Germline-derived CDR1 and CDR2 are ENHRY and SYGVKD. This CDR3 is built from 13 residues. Trimming removed 9 bases from V and 4 bases from J, with 12 bases in between. The CDR3 coding sequence is TGTGCCATAGAAGGGGGTCGCACCGGGGAGCTGTTTTTT. Its protein is CAIEGGRTGELFF.

CDR3: CASSFWTGSNTGELFF. In DNA, the CDR3 is TGTGCCAGCAGCTTCTGGACAGGATCGAACACCGGGGAGCTGTTTTTT. The V call is TRBV7-2, the J call TRBJ2-2; 7 bases map to TRBD1. The CDR3 runs to 16 residues. Germline-derived CDR1 and CDR2 are SGHTA and FQGNSA. V trimming: 3 bases; J trimming: 0 bases; junction bases outside the gene matches: 4.

The chain has TRBV5-1 and TRBJ2-5, with TRBD2 as a possible D gene (6 bases). V lost 6 bases to trimming and J lost 0 bases, with 12 bases between them. Per germline, CDR1 SGHRS and CDR2 YFSETQ. This CDR3 is 14 amino acids long. CDR3 DNA sequence: TGCGCCAGCACCCCCGGGGGAAACCAAGAGACCCAGTACTTC. It is translated as CASTPGGNQETQYF. The full variable domain, completed using reference TRBV5-1 and TRBJ2-5, is KAGVTQTPRYLIKTRGQQVTLSCSPISGHRSVSWYQQTPGQGLQFLFEYFSETQRNKGNFPGRFSGRQFSNSRSEMNVSTLELGDSALYLCASTPGGNQETQYFGPGTRLLVL.

This clone was seen more than once but under ten times. J is TRBJ1-4 and V is TRBV5-5, with 11 bases fitting TRBD1. This CDR3 comprises 16 residues. From germline, CDR1 is SGHKS and CDR2 YYEKEE (reference sequence). The V and J ends lost 3 bases and 2 bases, in that order; junction bases with no gene match: 3. The chain's CDR3 is CASSWTGGGTNEKLFF. The CDR3 region has the DNA TGTGCCAGCAGCTGGACAGGGGGCGGGACTAATGAAAAACTGTTTTTT.

The chain employs TRBV14 and TRBJ1-2, with unresolved D. CDR3 length equals 13 residues. Trimming shortened V by 1 base and J by 5 bases, and 8 bases separated the two germline ends. CDR1 is SGHDN and CDR2 is FVKESK in the germline V gene. CDR3 amino acids: CASSQGAGYGYTF. CDR3 in DNA: TGTGCCAGCAGCCAAGGAGCAGGTTATGGCTACACCTTC.

The chain couples TRBV2 to TRBJ2-1; D is undetermined. V was clipped by 8 bases and J by 7 bases, with 21 bases between them. This CDR3 is built from 15 residues. The germline V gene encodes CDR1 SNHLY and CDR2 FYNNEI. DNA of the CDR3: TGTGCCAGCCCGAGGTATGGGTTAAGTGGTAATGAGCAGTTCTTC. This sequence encodes CASPRYGLSGNEQFF.

Written as DNA, the CDR3 is TGTGCCAGCAGGGGACTAGCGGGAGGTTTCAATGAGCAGTTCTTC. Amino acids: CASRGLAGGFNEQFF. The genes are TRBV6-5 and TRBJ2-1; TRBD2 matches at 15 bases. This CDR3 contains 15 residues. V was pared by 6 bases and J by 6 bases, with 3 bases of the junction left unmatched. Germline V CDR1 and CDR2: MNHEY, SVGAGI.

This chain links TRBV5-1 with TRBJ1-1, with D tentatively TRBD1 (5 bases). Looked up from germline, CDR1 is SGHRS and CDR2 is YFSETQ. V lost 0 bases and J lost 4, with 16 bases in between. This CDR3 spans 16 amino acids. The CDR3 region is CASSLGTGVGGTEAFF. Written as DNA, the CDR3 is TGCGCCAGCAGCTTGGGAACGGGGGTCGGTGGCACTGAAGCTTTCTTT.

This clone has a single count. V usage is TRBV3-1 (or the pseudogene TRBV3-2) and J usage is TRBJ2-1; D not certain. The CDR3 contains 13 residues. Trimming removed 4 bases from V and 3 bases from J, with 7 bases in between. Germline-derived CDR1 and CDR2 are LGHDT and YNNKEL (reference sequence). The CDR3 reads CASSRSLYNEQFF. DNA of the CDR3: TGTGCCAGCAGCCGGAGTCTCTACAATGAGCAGTTCTTC.

The V call is TRBV3-1 (or the pseudogene TRBV3-2), the J call TRBJ2-7; 10 bases map to TRBD1. The CDR3 is 15 amino acids. CDR1 and CDR2 (germline): LGHDT, YNNKEL (reference sequence). The J segment lost 2 bases and the V segment lost 2 bases, leaving 3 bases of the junction unmatched. CDR3 amino acids: CASSQKGTGAYEQYF. The DNA for the CDR3 is TGTGCCAGCAGCCAAAAGGGGACAGGGGCCTACGAGCAGTACTTC.

This clone was seen once. This rearrangement joins TRBV30 to TRBJ2-7; maybe TRBD2 (6 bases). The CDR3 spans 14 residues. Per germline, CDR1 GTSNPN and CDR2 SVGIG (reference sequence). V was shortened by 2 bases and J by 0 bases, with 11 bases between the two germline ends. The CDR3 coding sequence is TGTGCCTGGAGTTGGGGGGATGACTCCTACGAGCAGTACTTC. This encodes CAWSWGDDSYEQYF.

The chain is built from TRBV19 and TRBJ1-5; perhaps TRBD1 as D (5 bases). CDR1 and CDR2 (germline): LNHDA, SQIVND (reference sequence). Trimming took off 3 bases at V and 1 base at J, with 7 bases between the two ends. This CDR3 has 14 residues. This CDR3 is CASSMTVSNQPQHF. The DNA of the CDR3 is TGTGCCAGTAGTATGACAGTAAGCAATCAGCCCCAGCATTTT.

The chain recombines TRBV2 with TRBJ1-4; weak D call: TRBD1 (5 bases). V was pared by 6 bases and J by 0 bases, with 8 bases between. Per germline, CDR1 SNHLY and CDR2 FYNNEI. There are 14 residues in the CDR3. Written as DNA, the CDR3 is TGTGCCAGCAGGCTGACAGCAACTAATGAAAAACTGTTTTTT. Its protein is CASRLTATNEKLFF.

The chain combines TRBV6-5 with TRBJ2-7, with 7 bases identical to TRBD1. This CDR3 region has 14 residues. J was trimmed by 4 bases and V by 5 bases; bases with no gene match: 8. In germline, CDR1 is MNHEY, CDR2 SVGAGI. This CDR3 reads CASSTQGQQYEQYF. CDR3 DNA sequence: TGTGCCAGCAGTACCCAGGGACAGCAGTACGAGCAGTACTTC.

This clone is a singleton in its sample. This chain links TRBV6-5 with TRBJ2-3, with D possibly TRBD1 on 6 matching bases. This CDR3 contains 13 residues. The germline V and J ends were trimmed by 7 bases and 3 bases, with 11 bases remaining between them. The germline gives CDR1 MNHEY, CDR2 SVGAGI. This CDR3 is CASTPRGTDTQYF. Written as DNA, the CDR3 is TGTGCCAGCACCCCGAGGGGGACAGATACGCAGTATTTT.

V usage is TRBV7-6 and J usage is TRBJ1-2, with TRBD1 matching over 12 bases. The CDR3 runs to 17 residues. Germline V gene data show CDR1 as SGHVS and CDR2 as FNYEAQ. Germline trimming cut 4 bases from V and 4 bases from J; bases unmatched to any gene: 10. The DNA of the CDR3 is TGTGCCAGCAGCTCCGGGACAGGGGGCCGGACTTTCTATGGCTACACCTTC. It is translated as CASSSGTGGRTFYGYTF.

The V and J genes are TRBV6-2 or TRBV6-3 and TRBJ2-1, with 11 positions matching TRBD2. Germline trimming cut 4 bases from V and 4 bases from J; bases unmatched to any gene: 15. Germline values: CDR1 MNHEY, CDR2 SVGEGT. This CDR3 comprises 19 residues. The CDR3 reads CASSSAVFSGLAGYNEQFF. The CDR3, as DNA: TGTGCCAGCAGTTCTGCTGTGTTTTCAGGACTAGCGGGTTACAATGAGCAGTTCTTC.

The genes are TRBV27 and TRBJ1-1; D is unresolved. Between the trimmed V and J ends, which lost 6 bases and 11 bases, there was a span of 16 bases. In germline, CDR1 is MNHEY, CDR2 SMNVEV (reference sequence). The CDR3 is 12 amino acids. The CDR3, as DNA: TGTGCCAGCAGGGGGAAGGGCGCGGGGGCTTTCTTT. Its translation: CASRGKGAGAFF.